The next 24 T cell receptor beta chains were all read from a single sample in a study of OX40 agonist ivuxolimab in advanced cancers. Measured with immunoSEQ multiplex PCR; TCRdb has only the in-frame clones, and not every one. The table lists some 80,000 clones, approximately 85% of them singletons. The material sequenced was CD4+ or CD8+ T cells sorted from blood, taken in a trial of the OX40 agonist ivuxolimab. These receptors were obtained from an adult with an advanced solid tumor such as melanoma, head and neck, liver or kidney cancer.

The rearrangement uses TRBV9 and TRBJ2-2, with 7 bases identical to TRBD2. CDR3 length: 16 residues. CDR1 and CDR2 (germline): SGDLS, YYNGEE. With 5 bases clipped from V and 4 bases from J, the junction kept 11 bases outside the gene matches. The CDR3 protein is CASSVPSGVGTGELFF. The CDR3 DNA reads TGTGCCAGCAGTGTCCCTAGCGGAGTGGGCACCGGGGAGCTGTTTTTT.

This clone occurred a few times. This sequence joins TRBV28 and TRBJ1-3; D unresolved. The CDR3 is 15 residues long. Trimming stripped 6 bases from V and 3 bases from J, with 15 bases between. Per germline, CDR1 MDHEN and CDR2 SYDVKM. The CDR3 loop reads CASSRTGVYGNTIYF. DNA for the CDR3: TGTGCCAGCAGCCGTACTGGGGTGTATGGAAACACCATATATTTT.

This chain uses TRBV30 with TRBJ2-3; D not resolved. The V end was cut by 3 bases, the J end by 6 bases, with 7 bases between. Germline V gene sequence: CDR1 GTSNPN, CDR2 SVGIG (reference sequence). The CDR3 has 11 residues. CDR3 sequence (DNA): TGTGCCTGGAGATTAGTGGATACGCAGTATTTT. Translated, it gives CAWRLVDTQYF.

The chain recombines TRBV29-1 with TRBJ2-7; D gene uncertain. Germline V gene data show CDR1 as SQVTM and CDR2 as ANQGSEA. CDR3 length: 12 amino acids. V was pared by 4 bases and J by 0 bases, with 7 bases between. CDR3 nucleotides: TGCAGCGTTGTGGTCCCCTCCTACGAGCAGTACTTC. Translation: CSVVVPSYEQYF.

V is TRBV7-2 and J is TRBJ2-5, with D unresolved. CDR1 and CDR2 (germline): SGHTA, FQGNSA. V was clipped by 4 bases and J by 4 bases, with 4 bases between them. This CDR3 region has 11 residues. The chain's CDR3 is CASSSLETQYF. As DNA, the CDR3 is TGTGCCAGCAGCTCGTTAGAGACCCAGTACTTC.

This chain uses TRBV7-9 with TRBJ1-4, with no clear D. This CDR3 region has 15 residues. Germline CDR1 SEHNR, CDR2 FQNEAQ (reference sequence). The V end was cut by 1 base, the J end by 0 bases, with 6 bases between. In DNA form, the CDR3 reads TGTGCCAGCAGCTTAGGTTTAGCAACTAATGAAAAACTGTTTTTT. It yields the protein CASSLGLATNEKLFF.

This clone was observed a handful of times. The chain links TRBV5-4 to TRBJ2-7; 13 bases line up with TRBD2. The CDR3 extends over 15 amino acids. Germline CDR1 and CDR2: SGHNT and YYREEE (reference sequence). V was clipped by 5 bases and J by 2 bases; unmatched bases: 4. The CDR3 loop reads CASRGGLAGTYEQYF. CDR3 DNA sequence: TGTGCCAGCAGGGGGGGACTAGCGGGAACCTACGAGCAGTACTTC.

V usage is TRBV4-2 and J usage is TRBJ2-2; 11 bases agree with TRBD2. There are 17 residues in the CDR3. V dropped 2 bases and J dropped 1; count of bases not matched to a gene: 3. Germline assignment: CDR1 LGHNA and CDR2 YNFKEQ. The chain's CDR3 is CASSQPGLAVNTGELFF. DNA of the CDR3: TGTGCCAGCAGCCAACCGGGACTAGCGGTGAACACCGGGGAGCTGTTTTTT.

There are a few counts of this clone. The gene calls are TRBV19 and TRBJ2-1; perhaps TRBD2 as D (7 bases). V was shortened by 8 bases and J by 4 bases, with 21 bases between the two germline ends. The germline CDR1 and CDR2 sequences are LNHDA and SQIVND (reference sequence). CDR3 size: 16 residues. CDR3 coding DNA: TGTGCCAGTTCCGCCGGGGCGGGGGCTGTATACAATGAGCAGTTCTTC. Protein: CASSAGAGAVYNEQFF.

J is TRBJ1-5 and V is TRBV19, with 9 bases matching TRBD1. The CDR3 extends over 18 amino acids. V shed 3 bases and J 0 bases; nucleotides not matched to a gene: 9. Germline V gene data show CDR1 as LNHDA and CDR2 as SQIVND (reference sequence). DNA of the CDR3: TGTGCCAGTAGTATGCGGGGCGGGACAGGGACTAGCAATCAGCCCCAGCATTTT. This translates into CASSMRGGTGTSNQPQHF.

This clone appeared once. The chain has TRBV7-9 and TRBJ1-4; TRBD1 matches 8 bases. V shed 3 bases and J 3 bases; nucleotides not matched to a gene: 0. The CDR3 totals 14 residues. Germline CDR1 reads SEHNR; CDR2 reads FQNEAQ (reference sequence). CDR3 nucleotide sequence: TGTGCCAGCAGCTTGGGACAGGCTAATGAAAAACTGTTTTTT. This codes for CASSLGQANEKLFF.

The chain is built from TRBV7-2 and TRBJ2-5, with D possibly being TRBD1 (6 bases). The CDR3 is 14 amino acids. CDR1 and CDR2 (germline): SGHTA, FQGNSA. The ends were cut back, 6 bases at V and 7 bases at J, with 18 bases in the middle. The CDR3 DNA sequence: TGTGCCAGCAGGCAGACTGGGGGCGAAGGGACCCAGTACTTC. Translated: CASRQTGGEGTQYF. Full variable domain (missing parts from reference TRBV7-2 and TRBJ2-5): GAGVSQSPSNKVTEKGKDVELRCDPISGHTALYWYRQSLGQGLEFLIYFQGNSAPDKSGLPSDRFSAERTGGSVSTLTIQRTQQEDSAVYLCASRQTGGEGTQYFGPGTRLLVL.

This clone was observed a few times. This chain joins TRBV19 and TRBJ1-5; 8 nucleotides line up with TRBD1. The germline V gene has CDR1 LNHDA and CDR2 SQIVND (reference sequence). The CDR3 is made up of 16 amino acids. J lost 6 bases, V lost 3 bases, and 10 bases had no gene match. The CDR3 sequence: CASSIWTGQMAQPQHF. CDR3 bases: TGTGCCAGTAGTATTTGGACAGGGCAGATGGCTCAGCCCCAGCATTTT.

The rearrangement joins TRBV28 to TRBJ1-5, with unresolved D. Germline CDR1 MDHEN, CDR2 SYDVKM. This CDR3 spans 14 amino acids. Trimming removed 2 bases from V and 2 bases from J, with 7 bases in between. In DNA, the CDR3 is TGTGCCAGCAGTTTACGTCGTGGCAATCAGCCCCAGCATTTT. Its translation: CASSLRRGNQPQHF.

J is TRBJ1-1 and V is TRBV4-1, with a tentative D call TRBD1 (5 bases). CDR1 is MGHRA and CDR2 is YSYEKL in the germline V gene. V lost 1 base, J lost 1 base, and 19 bases lay in between. The CDR3 runs to 18 residues. The CDR3 reads CASSQVAGLSLKNTEAFF. The CDR3, as DNA: TGCGCCAGCAGCCAAGTCGCGGGACTCAGTCTGAAGAACACTGAAGCTTTCTTT.

The genes are TRBV2 and TRBJ1-5, with D perhaps matching TRBD1 (5 bases). This CDR3 contains 15 residues. V gave up 3 bases and J gave up 6 bases, with 15 bases separating them. Germline assignment: CDR1 SNHLY and CDR2 FYNNEI. The CDR3 is CASSEGQVKGQPQHF. The CDR3 DNA sequence: TGTGCCAGCAGTGAGGGGCAGGTAAAAGGTCAGCCCCAGCATTTT.

This clone has just a few counts. The rearrangement joins TRBV7-2 to TRBJ1-2; no firm D call. The CDR3 is 15 residues long. CDR1 is SGHTA and CDR2 is FQGNSA in the germline V gene. V lost 4 bases and J lost 4, with 16 bases in between. In nucleotides, the CDR3 is TGTGCCAGCAGCTACGGCGCGCCTCTGAGCTATGGCTACACCTTC. Protein sequence: CASSYGAPLSYGYTF.

This chain joins TRBV20-1 and TRBJ2-1; D gene unclear. This CDR3 is built from 11 residues. With 3 bases removed from V and 8 bases from J, the gap between germline ends came to 8 bases. Germline loops: CDR1 DFQATT, CDR2 SNEGSKA (reference sequence). The CDR3 DNA reads TGCAGTGCTAGGTATAAGCATGAGCAGTTCTTC. Its protein product is CSARYKHEQFF.

The chain is built from TRBV4-1 and TRBJ1-5; D uncertain. This CDR3 has 13 residues. Germline V gene lookup returns CDR1 MGHRA and CDR2 YSYEKL. Deletions cut 0 bases from V and 4 bases from J, with 4 bases between. Written as DNA, the CDR3 is TGCGCCAGCAGCCAAGATGGGAATCAGCCCCAGCATTTT. Translated: CASSQDGNQPQHF.

The V gene is TRBV7-2, the J gene TRBJ2-1; 13 positions agree with TRBD2. The CDR3 covers 18 residues. V lost 3 bases, J lost 7 bases, and 12 bases stayed unmatched. CDR1 and CDR2 (germline): SGHTA, FQGNSA. The CDR3 DNA is TGTGCCAGCAGCTTCCGACGACTAGCGGGGGGTTTAGAAAATGAGCAGTTCTTC. It is translated as CASSFRRLAGGLENEQFF.

The genes are TRBV30 and TRBJ1-1; 7 bases fit TRBD1. The CDR3 is made up of 15 amino acids. CDR1 is GTSNPN, CDR2 SVGIG, per germline (reference sequence). V gave up 2 bases and J gave up 3 bases; unmatched junction bases: 9. CDR3 loop: CAWSSQDRPYTEAFF. CDR3 bases: TGTGCCTGGAGTTCACAGGACAGGCCCTACACTGAAGCTTTCTTT.

The chain links TRBV15 to TRBJ1-1; 7 bases line up with TRBD1. The CDR3 has 15 residues. Looked up from germline, CDR1 is LNHNV and CDR2 is YYDKDF (reference sequence). Trimming cost V 0 bases and J 5 bases; bases outside gene matches: 6. The CDR3 loop reads CATSRDRAGGTEAFF. In nucleotides, the CDR3 is TGTGCCACCAGCAGAGATCGAGCAGGGGGAACTGAAGCTTTCTTT.

The J gene is TRBJ2-1, the V gene TRBV5-4; D gene unclear. CDR3 size: 15 residues. Trimming shortened V by 5 bases and J by 5 bases, and 17 bases separated the two germline ends. From germline, CDR1 is SGHNT and CDR2 YYREEE (reference sequence). CDR3 sequence (DNA): TGTGCCAGCAGTGGGTTGGTAGCCGGCGACAATGAGCAGTTCTTC. Translating it yields CASSGLVAGDNEQFF.

This clone was recorded a few times. The gene calls are TRBV7-9 and TRBJ1-4; maybe TRBD1 (5 bases). The V end was cut by 5 bases, the J end by 1 base, with 14 bases between. Germline V gives CDR1 SEHNR, CDR2 FQNEAQ (reference sequence). This CDR3 spans 16 amino acids. CDR3: CASSPAGEGTNEKLFF. The CDR3 DNA sequence: TGTGCCAGCAGCCCGGCGGGGGAGGGAACTAATGAAAAACTGTTTTTT.